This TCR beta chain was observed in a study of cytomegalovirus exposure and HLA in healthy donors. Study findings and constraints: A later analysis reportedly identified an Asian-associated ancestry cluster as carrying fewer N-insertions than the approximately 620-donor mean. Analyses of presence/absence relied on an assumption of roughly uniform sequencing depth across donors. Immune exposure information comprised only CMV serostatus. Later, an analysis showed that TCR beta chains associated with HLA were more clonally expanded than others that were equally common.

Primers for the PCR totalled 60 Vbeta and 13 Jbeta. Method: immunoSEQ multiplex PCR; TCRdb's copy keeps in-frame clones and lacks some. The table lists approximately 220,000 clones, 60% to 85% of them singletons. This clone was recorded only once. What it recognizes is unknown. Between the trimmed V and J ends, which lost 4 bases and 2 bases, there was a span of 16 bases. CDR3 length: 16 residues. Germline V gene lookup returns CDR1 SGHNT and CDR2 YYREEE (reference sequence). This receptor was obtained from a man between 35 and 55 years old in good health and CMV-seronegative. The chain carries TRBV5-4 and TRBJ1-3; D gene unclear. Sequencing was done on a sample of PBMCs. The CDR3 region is CASSPHPGPPGNTIYF. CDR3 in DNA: TGTGCCAGCAGCCCCCATCCGGGTCCGCCTGGAAACACCATATATTTT.